The TCR beta chain described here comes from a study of CD8 T cells in ankylosing spondylitis. TCRdb analysed the 5' RACE reads with MiXCR anew, one entry per CDR3 protein. This sample has about 250,000 distinct CDR3 sequences; 30% to 40% occur once, and the top ten carry approximately 4.4%. CDR1 SGDLS and CDR2 YYNGEE come from the germline V gene. The trim removed 3 bases at V and 2 bases at J, leaving 9 bases unmatched. This CDR3 has 16 residues. Details on this clonotype: What it binds is not known.

Study-level points and caveats: Earlier work had already found some motif variants in reactive arthritis synovial fluid and blood. As reported, disease-linked clones showed significant enrichment in matched ankylosing spondylitis synovial fluid.

Sequenced: blood, either unsorted or a sorted T cell fraction (not recorded which). This rearrangement joins TRBV9 to TRBJ2-3, with 7 bases that match TRBD1. The source of this sequence is a male donor with ankylosing spondylitis or in good health (not recorded which). The CDR3 spells CASSEQGSGATDTQYF. The DNA for the CDR3 is TGTGCCAGCAGCGAACAGGGGAGTGGGGCCACAGATACGCAGTATTTT.